Listed below are T cell receptor beta chains from one sample, sequenced in a study of T cells in Graves' hyperthyroidism and ophthalmopathy. TCRdb reprocessed the multiplex PCR reads with MiXCR, giving one entry per CDR3 protein. Seen here are more than 550,000 distinct CDR3 sequences, around a sixth observed once, and the top ten hold approximately 15%. What was sequenced was blood. Receptors originate from a woman aged 50 to 60 with Graves' hyperthyroidism that later progressed to Graves' ophthalmopathy. The CDR3 runs from the conserved cysteine through the conserved F or W. Fields, in order: V gene, D gene, clone size, J gene, CDR3 DNA, CDR3 protein. The D gene is left open where the match is weak. For some rows the clone size is stated as once, few or many, or as a class when expanded; others skip it.

V: TRBV6-2/TRBV6-3; D: TRBD2; size: few; J: TRBJ2-5; DNA: TGTGCCAGCAGTCCCGGGGGTGTAGCGGGGGGGCGTCAAGAGACCCAGTACTTC; CDR3: CASSPGGVAGGRQETQYF
V: TRBV28; D: -; size: many; J: TRBJ2-3; DNA: TGTGCCAGCAGTTTTCGGCTCACAGATACGCAGTATTTT; CDR3: CASSFRLTDTQYF
V: TRBV12-3/TRBV12-4; D: -; size: many; J: TRBJ1-1; DNA: TGTGCCAGCAGTTGGGTTCGAGCAACGAACACTGAAGCTTTCTTT; CDR3: CASSWVRATNTEAFF
V: TRBV24-1; D: -; size: few; J: TRBJ1-2; DNA: TGTGCCACCAGTGATTCAGGGGCTGACTACACCTTC; CDR3: CATSDSGADYTF
V: TRBV10-3; D: -; size: many; J: TRBJ2-1; DNA: TGTGCCATCAGCAAGAACCCCGGGGGAGAGGTGAACAATGAGCAGTTCTTC; CDR3: CAISKNPGGEVNNEQFF
V: TRBV27; D: TRBD1; size: few; J: TRBJ2-7; DNA: TGTGCCAGCAGCGGGGACAGCGCTGCCTACGAGCAGTACTTC; CDR3: CASSGDSAAYEQYF
V: TRBV20-1; D: -; size: few; J: TRBJ1-1; DNA: TGCAGATTCAGTCTTAACACTGAAGCTTTCTTT; CDR3: CRFSLNTEAFF
V: TRBV11-1; D: -; size: once; J: TRBJ1-4; DNA: TGTGCCAGCAGCCCACATTGGGGTGAAAAACTGTTTTTT; CDR3: CASSPHWGEKLFF
V: TRBV20-1; D: TRBD1; size: -; J: TRBJ2-3; DNA: TGCAGTGCTAGGGCAGGGGGCTTCCCAGATACGCAGTATTTT; CDR3: CSARAGGFPDTQYF
V: TRBV7-8; D: -; size: few; J: TRBJ1-5; DNA: TGTGCCAGCAGCCACCCTAACAATCAGCCCCAGCATTTT; CDR3: CASSHPNNQPQHF
V: TRBV7-9; D: -; size: -; J: TRBJ2-2; DNA: TGTGCCAGCAGGGGCGGTCGGTACACCGGGGAGCTGTTTTTT; CDR3: CASRGGRYTGELFF
V: TRBV7-9; D: TRBD1; size: few; J: TRBJ1-1; DNA: TGTGCCAGCAGCTCCCCGACAGGGGAAGGTGAAGCTTTCTTT; CDR3: CASSSPTGEGEAFF
V: TRBV7-9; D: -; size: few; J: TRBJ2-3; DNA: TGTGCCAGCAGCTTAGGGATCTTTACCACAGATACGCAGTATTTT; CDR3: CASSLGIFTTDTQYF
V: TRBV20-1; D: -; size: few; J: TRBJ2-5; DNA: TGCAGTGCTAGAGACCCGAAAAGGTCCGGGGAGACCCAGTACTTC; CDR3: CSARDPKRSGETQYF
V: TRBV3-1; D: -; size: many; J: TRBJ2-7; DNA: TGTGCCAGCAGCCTGGGGGACAATCAATACGAGCAGTACTTC; CDR3: CASSLGDNQYEQYF
V: TRBV27; D: -; size: -; J: TRBJ1-1; DNA: TGTGCCAGCAGCTCGGGAGGGCATGGTGAAGCTTTCTTT; CDR3: CASSSGGHGEAFF
V: TRBV6-2/TRBV6-3; D: -; size: few; J: TRBJ2-5; DNA: TGTGCCAGCAGTTCACGGATGGAGACCCAGTACTTC; CDR3: CASSSRMETQYF
V: TRBV24-1; D: -; size: few; J: TRBJ2-2; DNA: TGTGCCACCTCCCGGGGGGCACGGCGCGGGGAGCTGTTTTTT; CDR3: CATSRGARRGELFF
V: TRBV5-1; D: -; size: many; J: TRBJ1-1; DNA: TGCGCCAGCAGCTTTGAAATGAGGGACACTGAAGCTTTCTTT; CDR3: CASSFEMRDTEAFF
V: TRBV5-1; D: -; size: -; J: TRBJ1-2; DNA: TGCGCCAGCAGCTTGGAGGTGGCGGTTAACTATGGCTACACCTTC; CDR3: CASSLEVAVNYGYTF
V: TRBV19; D: TRBD1; size: many; J: TRBJ1-5; DNA: TGTGCCAGTAAAAATACAGGGGAGGGTCAGCCCCAGCATTTT; CDR3: CASKNTGEGQPQHF
V: TRBV6-1; D: -; size: -; J: TRBJ1-1; DNA: TGTGCCAGCTCCTCTGAGAATCCGAACACTGAAGCTTTCTTT; CDR3: CASSSENPNTEAFF
V: TRBV18; D: TRBD1; size: many; J: TRBJ2-3; DNA: TGTGCCAGCTCACCCGGGACAGGGGGAACCACAGATACGCAGTATTTT; CDR3: CASSPGTGGTTDTQYF
V: TRBV29-1; D: TRBD1; size: once; J: TRBJ2-7; DNA: TGCAGCGTAAACGGACAGGGGGCCCGCGAGCAGTACTTC; CDR3: CSVNGQGAREQYF
V: TRBV7-2; D: -; size: -; J: TRBJ1-5; DNA: TGTGCCAGCAGCTTAGGGTATTTGGGCAATCAGCCCCAGCATTTT; CDR3: CASSLGYLGNQPQHF
V: TRBV13; D: TRBD2; size: many; J: TRBJ2-7; DNA: TGTGCCAGCAGCTTAGCCCTAGGACTAGCGGGGGGCGAGTACGAGCAGTACTTC; CDR3: CASSLALGLAGGEYEQYF
V: TRBV15; D: -; size: few; J: TRBJ1-1; DNA: TGTGCCACCAGCAGATACGCCCTGAGGAACACTGAAGCTTTCTTT; CDR3: CATSRYALRNTEAFF
V: TRBV10-1; D: TRBD2; size: few; J: TRBJ2-5; DNA: TGCGCCAGCAGTGGATACCGGGGGACTAGCGGGGTTCAAGAGACCCAGTACTTC; CDR3: CASSGYRGTSGVQETQYF
V: TRBV20-1; D: -; size: many; J: TRBJ2-1; DNA: TGCAGTGCCAGGACCGTATGGGGAGCGGATGAGCAGTTCTTC; CDR3: CSARTVWGADEQFF
V: TRBV30; D: TRBD2; size: -; J: TRBJ2-1; DNA: TGTGCCTCCCGGGACTACACCTACAATGAGCAGTTCTTC; CDR3: CASRDYTYNEQFF
V: TRBV7-8; D: TRBD1; size: -; J: TRBJ1-2; DNA: TGTGCCAGCAGCTTAGAAACAGGGGCCCCCATCTATGGCTACACCTTC; CDR3: CASSLETGAPIYGYTF
V: TRBV20-1; D: TRBD2; size: few; J: TRBJ2-7; DNA: TGCTCGGGGGGCTACGAGCAGTACTTC; CDR3: CSGGYEQYF
V: TRBV6-1; D: TRBD1; size: -; J: TRBJ2-7; DNA: TGTGCCAGCAGGCCCCCTCGGACAGGGGGCGTCTACGAGCAGTACTTC; CDR3: CASRPPRTGGVYEQYF
V: TRBV28; D: TRBD1; size: -; J: TRBJ1-2; DNA: TGTGCCAGCAGACACCGGGACAGAGCTTCTTATGGCTACACCTTC; CDR3: CASRHRDRASYGYTF
V: TRBV10-3; D: -; size: few; J: TRBJ2-3; DNA: TGTGCCGCCGCCCCGGGGCAGCCCTGGGATACGCAGTATTTT; CDR3: CAAAPGQPWDTQYF
V: TRBV20-1; D: TRBD1; size: many; J: TRBJ2-3; DNA: TGCAGTGCCAAACGGACAGGCTACACAGATACGCAGTATTTT; CDR3: CSAKRTGYTDTQYF
V: TRBV6-2/TRBV6-3; D: -; size: many; J: TRBJ1-1; DNA: TGTGCCAGCAGTTATGGTGGATTGAACACTGAAGCTTTCTTT; CDR3: CASSYGGLNTEAFF
V: TRBV6-1; D: TRBD1; size: -; J: TRBJ1-2; DNA: TGTGCCAGCAACGAGCCCGGGACAGGCAAGAACACCTTC; CDR3: CASNEPGTGKNTF
V: TRBV20-1; D: TRBD1; size: many; J: TRBJ1-6; DNA: TGCAGTGCTAGAGGGGGACAGGATTCACCCCTCCACTTT; CDR3: CSARGGQDSPLHF
V: TRBV6-1; D: -; size: -; J: TRBJ2-7; DNA: TGTGCCAGCAGTGAAGCACCGGACTACGTCTACGAGCAGTACTTC; CDR3: CASSEAPDYVYEQYF
V: TRBV27; D: TRBD2; size: few; J: TRBJ2-7; DNA: TGTGCCAGCGCGATAGCGGGGGGCGAGCAGTACTTC; CDR3: CASAIAGGEQYF
V: TRBV6-1; D: -; size: -; J: TRBJ1-2; DNA: TGTGCCAGCAGTGAATCGGGTCGGCTACTGTATGGCTACACCTTC; CDR3: CASSESGRLLYGYTF
V: TRBV5-1; D: TRBD1; size: -; J: TRBJ1-1; DNA: TGCGCCAGCAGCTTGTCAGGGACAGGCGCTGAAGCTTTCTTT; CDR3: CASSLSGTGAEAFF
V: TRBV20-1; D: -; size: many; J: TRBJ2-5; DNA: TGCAGTGCTAGAGAGGGGGGTTATGGGGAGACCCAGTACTTC; CDR3: CSAREGGYGETQYF
V: TRBV29-1; D: TRBD1; size: few; J: TRBJ1-4; DNA: TGCAGCGTCGCAGACAGGGCTGGAGAAAAACTGTTTTTT; CDR3: CSVADRAGEKLFF
V: TRBV6-1; D: -; size: many; J: TRBJ2-7; DNA: TGTGCCAGCAGACGACCTAGCTCCTACGAGCAGTACTTC; CDR3: CASRRPSSYEQYF
V: TRBV11-3; D: -; size: -; J: TRBJ2-5; DNA: TGTGCCAGCAGCGCGCGTCGACAGCGTTTGGCCCAGTACTTC; CDR3: CASSARRQRLAQYF
V: TRBV19; D: -; size: -; J: TRBJ2-7; DNA: TGTGCCAGTAGTATAGCGGAAGGGGACCACGAGCAGTACTTC; CDR3: CASSIAEGDHEQYF
V: TRBV7-8; D: TRBD2; size: many; J: TRBJ2-7; DNA: TGTGCCAGCAGCACACTACCTCATAGCGGGGGAGGCTCCTACGAGCAGTACTTC; CDR3: CASSTLPHSGGGSYEQYF
V: TRBV12-3/TRBV12-4; D: TRBD1; size: many; J: TRBJ2-5; DNA: TGTGCCAGCAGTTTTTCCCCGGACAGGGAGTATGGGACCCAGTACTTC; CDR3: CASSFSPDREYGTQYF
V: TRBV30; D: -; size: -; J: TRBJ1-6; DNA: TGTGCCTGGAGTGTAACCAGGGGAGAGGGGAGTTCACCCCTCCACTTT; CDR3: CAWSVTRGEGSSPLHF
V: TRBV5-1; D: -; size: -; J: TRBJ2-7; DNA: TGCGCCAGCAGCTTGGCCGGGGGGACACCCGGCGAGCAGTACTTC; CDR3: CASSLAGGTPGEQYF